This T cell receptor beta chain is from a study of shared clonotypes between healthy human individuals. Study at large: CD4 naive and memory got three plates each, CD8 naive two, CD8 memory one.

The assay was immunoSEQ multiplex PCR, and TCRdb's table has in-frame clones only and misses some. This sample has over a million clones, with 98% found just once. Germline V lookup: CDR1 MNHNY, CDR2 SVGAGI (reference sequence). V dropped 9 bases and J dropped 0 bases, with 12 bases sitting between them. The CDR3 totals 14 residues. A CD45RA-negative memory subset and a CD45RA+ naive subset were separated from the CD4+ cells. This chain uses TRBV6-6 with TRBJ2-4, with D possibly being TRBD1 (7 bases). The receptor's source is a man younger than 45 in good health. Source material: naive CD4+ T cells sorted from blood. Subset denoted: CD45RA+ positively selected. CDR3 DNA sequence: TGTGCCAGTTCCAGGGGGGTAGCCAAAAACATTCAGTACTTC. This sequence encodes CASSRGVAKNIQYF.